The sequence of this T cell receptor beta chain was determined in a study of blood T cell repertoires in COVID-19. Study context: T cells, B-cell-depleted T cells, or PBMCs supplied cDNA or gDNA.

Study processing details: Reference gene primers were amplified, and this amplification served to estimate nucleated cell counts. Clones were sequenced by immunoSEQ multiplex PCR, and TCRdb holds only the in-frame ones, with some missing. The V and J calls and the clone size are those of that table, but D and trimming were determined from the DNA. The sample yields under 150,000 clones, about 80% seen once. What was sequenced was peripheral blood. The receptor was derived from a man aged 70-80 years with active or convalescent COVID-19.

The DNA for the CDR3 is TGTGCCAGCAGTGATAGGGGGATTGAAGCTTTCTTT. Its protein product is CASSDRGIEAFF. J is TRBJ1-1 and V is TRBV6-2 or TRBV6-3; a weak D match, TRBD1 (6 bases). Germline V CDR1 and CDR2: MNHEY, SVGEGT. This CDR3 comprises 12 residues. V was clipped by 5 bases and J by 7 bases, with 11 bases between them.